This TCR beta chain was sequenced for a study of CD8+ T cells in alopecia areata. For the study at large: The tofacitinib course ran for 6 to 18 months and was followed by 6 months off drug. By percentage of affected scalp area, the severity of treated patients was scored. Whole-study results and caveats: Scalp clonality, along with expanded CD8+ clones among the top 100, was significantly decreased by tofacitinib.

With regard to this clone: Its antigen is still unknown.

CDR1 SEHNR and CDR2 FQNEAQ come from the germline V gene (reference sequence). The CDR3 extends over 15 amino acids. V gave up 5 bases and J gave up 5 bases; unmatched junction bases: 8. As the sequencing template, cDNA was produced by extracting RNA and reverse transcribing it. Assay used: immunoSEQ multiplex PCR; TCRdb lists only in-frame clones, some missing. The sample has 15,000 to 20,000 clones, 50% to 60% seen once. Documented treatment: oral pan-JAK inhibitor, 5-10 mg twice daily. Individuals with alopecia areata gave both lesional scalp punch biopsies and peripheral blood for collection. The sample consisted of skin, taken at week 4, from a patient treated with tofacitinib. The chain has TRBV7-9 and TRBJ2-5; 10 bases map to TRBD2. The source of this sequence is a human donor with alopecia areata. For the CDR3, the DNA is TGTGCCAGCAGCCAGGCCAGCGGGGGGGCGGAGACCCAGTACTTC. It encodes CASSQASGGAETQYF.